What follows describes a single T cell receptor beta chain. Some clones are missing from TCRdb's copy, which holds only in-frame ones; the method was immunoSEQ multiplex PCR. The repertoire holds approximately 5,100 clones, about a sixth seen once, with roughly 13% in the top ten. The data originate from a study of tumour-infiltrating T cells in Burkitt lymphoma. Study-wide background: Productive clonality predicted overall and progression-free survival.

Germline CDR1 SGDLS, CDR2 YYNGEE. The CDR3 loop spans 13 amino acids. V lost 4 bases and J 2 bases, leaving 7 bases between the germline ends. This sequence originates from a human donor with diffuse large B-cell lymphoma. V gene TRBV9 combines with J gene TRBJ2-1; D gene unclear. What was sequenced was tumor tissue. In DNA form, the CDR3 reads TGTGCCAGCAGCTCCGGACCCTACAATGAGCAGTTCTTC. Translated: CASSSGPYNEQFF.